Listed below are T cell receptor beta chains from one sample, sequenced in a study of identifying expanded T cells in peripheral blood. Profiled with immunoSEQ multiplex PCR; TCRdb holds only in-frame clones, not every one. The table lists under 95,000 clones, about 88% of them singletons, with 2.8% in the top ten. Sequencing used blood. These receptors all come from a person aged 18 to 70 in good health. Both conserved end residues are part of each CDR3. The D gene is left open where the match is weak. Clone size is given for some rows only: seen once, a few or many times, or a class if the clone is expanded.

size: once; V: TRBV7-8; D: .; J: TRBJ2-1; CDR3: CASSSPEAWNNNEQFF; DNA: TGTGCCAGCAGCTCCCCCGAGGCTTGGAATAACAATGAGCAGTTCTTC
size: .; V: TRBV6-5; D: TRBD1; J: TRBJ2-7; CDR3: CASSYSITGQGYEQYF; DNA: TGTGCCAGCAGTTACTCGATCACGGGACAGGGCTACGAGCAGTACTTC
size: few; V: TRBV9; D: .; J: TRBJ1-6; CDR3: CASSVGVGDRPLHF; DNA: TGTGCCAGCAGCGTAGGCGTGGGGGATAGACCCCTCCACTTT
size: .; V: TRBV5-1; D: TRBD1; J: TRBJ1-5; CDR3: CASTTGDTSGPQHF; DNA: TGCGCCAGCACGACAGGGGACACATCTGGGCCCCAGCATTTT
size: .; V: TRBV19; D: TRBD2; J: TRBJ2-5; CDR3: CASSVRGETQYF; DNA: TGTGCCAGTAGCGTGCGGGGGGAGACCCAGTACTTC
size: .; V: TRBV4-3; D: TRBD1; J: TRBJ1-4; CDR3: CASSQDHFVGAGGNEKLFF; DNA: TGCGCCAGCAGCCAAGATCATTTTGTTGGGGCAGGGGGCAATGAAAAACTGTTTTTT
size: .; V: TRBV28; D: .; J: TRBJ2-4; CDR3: CASSLWGTVKNIQYF; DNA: TGTGCCAGCAGTTTATGGGGGACGGTCAAAAACATTCAGTACTTC
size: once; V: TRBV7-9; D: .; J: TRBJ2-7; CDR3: CASSSDAYEQYF; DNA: TGTGCCAGCAGCTCCGACGCCTACGAGCAGTACTTC
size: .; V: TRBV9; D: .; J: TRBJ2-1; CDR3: CASSSTHYNEQFF; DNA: TGTGCCAGCAGCTCAACCCACTACAATGAGCAGTTCTTC
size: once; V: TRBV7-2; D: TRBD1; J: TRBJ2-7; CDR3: CASNLRDRPPVEQYF; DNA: TGTGCCAGCAATCTCCGGGACAGGCCCCCTGTAGAGCAGTACTTC
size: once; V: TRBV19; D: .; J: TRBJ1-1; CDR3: CASSSNREWMTEAFF; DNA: TGTGCCAGTAGTTCAAACAGGGAATGGATGACTGAAGCTTTCTTT
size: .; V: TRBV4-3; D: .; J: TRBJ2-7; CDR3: CASSQEVGTGYYEQYF; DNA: TGCGCCAGCAGCCAAGAGGTTGGAACAGGGTACTACGAGCAGTACTTC
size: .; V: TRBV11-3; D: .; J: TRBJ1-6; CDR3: CASSKDGYNSPLHF; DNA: TGTGCCAGCAGCAAGGACGGGTATAATTCACCCCTCCACTTT
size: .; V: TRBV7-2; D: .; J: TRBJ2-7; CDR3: CASSLLSVGGAPLQQYF; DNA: TGTGCCAGCAGCTTATTGTCGGTGGGCGGGGCCCCTCTCCAGCAGTACTTC
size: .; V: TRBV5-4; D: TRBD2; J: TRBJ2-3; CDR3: CASSRGLAGGGDTQYF; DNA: TGTGCCAGCAGCCGTGGACTAGCGGGAGGGGGAGATACGCAGTATTTT
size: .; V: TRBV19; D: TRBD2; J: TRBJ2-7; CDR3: CASSIKRERGYEQYF; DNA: TGTGCCAGTAGTATCAAGCGGGAGAGGGGGTACGAGCAGTACTTC
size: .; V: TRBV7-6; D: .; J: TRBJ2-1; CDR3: CASSLSGRGNEQFF; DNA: TGTGCCAGCAGCTTAAGTGGCAGGGGAAATGAGCAGTTCTTC
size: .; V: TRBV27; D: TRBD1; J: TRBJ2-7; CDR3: CASSLSAPGQGSREQYF; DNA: TGTGCCAGCAGTTTATCGGCCCCGGGACAGGGGTCACGCGAGCAGTACTTC
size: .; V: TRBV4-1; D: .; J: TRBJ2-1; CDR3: CASSQVDLGFSRNEQFF; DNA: TGCGCCAGCAGCCAAGTTGATCTCGGGTTTTCGCGCAATGAGCAGTTCTTC
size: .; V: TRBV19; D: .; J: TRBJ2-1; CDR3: CASSRGDSYNEQFF; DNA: TGTGCCAGTAGCCGGGGCGACTCCTACAATGAGCAGTTCTTC
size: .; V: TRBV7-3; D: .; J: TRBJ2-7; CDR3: CASSLRGEDEQYF; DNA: TGTGCCAGCAGCTTAAGGGGAGAGGACGAGCAGTACTTC
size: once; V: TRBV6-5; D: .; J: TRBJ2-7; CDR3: CASSPRGGRPYEQYF; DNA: TGTGCCAGCAGCCCCAGGGGCGGGAGACCCTACGAGCAGTACTTC
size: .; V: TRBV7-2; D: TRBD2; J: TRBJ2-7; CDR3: CASSLVSGGTSYEQYF; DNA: TGTGCCAGCAGCTTAGTGAGCGGGGGGACCTCCTACGAGCAGTACTTC
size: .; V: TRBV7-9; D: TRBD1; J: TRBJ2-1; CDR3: CASSFWTGDNEQFF; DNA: TGTGCCAGCAGCTTTTGGACAGGTGACAATGAGCAGTTCTTC
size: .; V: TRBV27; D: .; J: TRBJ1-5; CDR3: CASSRGGVRQPQHF; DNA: TGTGCCAGCAGTCGCGGGGGAGTGAGACAGCCCCAGCATTTT
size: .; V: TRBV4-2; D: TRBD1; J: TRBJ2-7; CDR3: CASSRAIGIGTEDYEQYF; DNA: TGTGCCAGCAGCCGAGCGATCGGGATCGGGACAGAAGACTACGAGCAGTACTTC